This T cell receptor (beta chain) originates from a study of identical twins. V dropped 0 bases and J dropped 3 bases, with 12 bases sitting between them. Germline CDR1 reads SGHRS; CDR2 reads YFSETQ. The CDR3 runs to 15 residues. Concerning this clonotype: The antigen is unknown. This may be a read error: a much more frequent sequence differs by one nucleotide.

Study conclusions and caveats: Conclusions leaned on cross-sectional statistical analysis and did not track the same donors over time. Out-of-frame alpha sequences that twins shared showed excess low generation probability. Insertions were fewer in abundant cord blood beta clonotypes, whereas memory repertoires showed none of this pattern.

With template switching, a universal primer site was added, and the cDNA carried unique molecular identifiers. Using its own MiXCR run on the 5' RACE reads, TCRdb lists one record per CDR3 protein. The sample holds hundreds of thousands of distinct CDR3 sequences; 7.5% are singletons and the top ten take around 1.8%. A further study also used this sample, focusing on yellow fever vaccine responses in identical twins.

The specimen sequenced was memory (CD45RO+) T cells sorted from blood. The chain has TRBV5-1 and TRBJ2-5; D gene ambiguous. The clonotype originates from a woman younger than 30 in good health. The CDR3 reads CASSLGSSSEETQYF. CDR3 nucleotides: TGCGCCAGCAGCTTGGGCTCATCATCTGAAGAGACCCAGTACTTC.